A selection of T cell receptor beta chains follows, all from one sample in a study of blood T cell repertoires in COVID-19. Data came from immunoSEQ multiplex PCR; TCRdb stores just in-frame clones and leaves some out. Here the sample spans 190,000 or so clones, nearly 90% being singletons. The material sequenced was peripheral blood. The source is a man aged 45 to 65 with acute or convalescent COVID-19. Both conserved end residues are part of each CDR3. The D gene is left open where the match is weak. Size tells how often a clone was seen (once, few, many) or the class of an expanded clone, and some rows leave it out.

abundance	j_gene	v_gene	d_gene	CDR3aa	CDR3nt
NA	TRBJ2-5	TRBV3-1/TRBV3-2	NA	CASSQRDQETQYF	TGTGCCAGCAGCCAGAGGGACCAAGAGACCCAGTACTTC
NA	TRBJ2-3	TRBV29-1	TRBD2	CSASGLAGTTDTQYF	TGCAGCGCAAGTGGACTAGCGGGAACCACAGATACGCAGTATTTT
few	TRBJ1-3	TRBV11-2	NA	CASSLPGSGNTIYF	TGTGCCAGCAGCTTACCCGGCTCTGGAAACACCATATATTTT
few	TRBJ2-2	TRBV6-1	NA	CASSEGLRGTGELFF	TGTGCCAGCAGTGAGGGACTCCGGGGGACCGGGGAGCTGTTTTTT
NA	TRBJ1-1	TRBV15	NA	CATSRDDRSRTEAFF	TGTGCCACCAGCAGAGATGACAGGTCCCGGACGGAAGCTTTCTTT
NA	TRBJ1-3	TRBV28	NA	CASSLGTGGPSGNTIYF	TGTGCCAGCAGTTTAGGAACAGGTGGGCCTTCCGGAAACACCATATATTTT
NA	TRBJ2-2	TRBV3-1/TRBV3-2	NA	CASSQGGQGYHTGELFF	TGTGCCAGCAGCCAAGGTGGTCAGGGTTATCACACCGGGGAGCTGTTTTTT
NA	TRBJ1-2	TRBV5-1	NA	CASSLANPQGGGYTF	TGCGCCAGCAGCTTGGCGAACCCGCAGGGTGGTGGCTACACCTTC
NA	TRBJ2-7	TRBV5-6	NA	CASSKRRGVGYEQYF	TGTGCCAGCAGCAAACGCAGGGGGGTAGGCTACGAGCAGTACTTC
NA	TRBJ2-3	TRBV10-3	NA	CAIKHRSGGEATDTQYF	TGTGCCATCAAACACAGGTCTGGCGGGGAGGCCACAGATACGCAGTATTTT
NA	TRBJ2-7	TRBV19	NA	CASSMEGTYEQYF	TGTGCCAGTAGTATGGAGGGGACGTACGAGCAGTACTTC
NA	TRBJ2-5	TRBV29-1	TRBD2	CSVEERGGQETQYF	TGCAGCGTTGAAGAACGGGGGGGCCAGGAGACCCAGTACTTC
NA	TRBJ2-1	TRBV4-1	TRBD2	CASSRGTSGRAVGNEQFF	TGCGCCAGCAGCCGTGGGACTAGCGGGAGGGCCGTGGGGAATGAGCAGTTCTTC